Shown below are 14 T cell receptor beta chains from a single sample sequenced in a study of cytomegalovirus exposure and HLA in healthy donors. PCR used 60 Vbeta primers and 13 Jbeta primers. The method was immunoSEQ multiplex PCR; TCRdb's version includes in-frame clones alone and lacks a portion of them. Found here are 120,000 or so clones, around 80% of them singletons; the top ten hold 6.2%. The sample was PBMCs. The receptors come from a man younger than 40 in good health and CMV-seropositive.

The chain employs TRBV5-5 and TRBJ2-5; 9 nucleotides align to TRBD1. Trimming cost V 4 bases and J 1 base; bases outside gene matches: 2. This CDR3 region has 14 residues. In germline, CDR1 is SGHKS, CDR2 YYEKEE (reference sequence). The DNA of the CDR3 is TGTGCCAGCAGCCGGGACAGGGCCCAAGAGACCCAGTACTTC. Protein: CASSRDRAQETQYF. The complete variable domain, with remaining parts taken from reference TRBV5-5 and TRBJ2-5, reads DAGVTQSPTHLIKTRGQQVTLRCSPISGHKSVSWYQQVLGQGPQFIFQYYEKEERGRGNFPDRFSARQFPNYSSELNVNALLLGDSALYLCASSRDRAQETQYFGPGTRLLVL.

The V call is TRBV19, the J call TRBJ2-3; 11 nucleotides line up with TRBD1. Per germline, CDR1 LNHDA and CDR2 SQIVND (reference sequence). The CDR3 runs to 17 residues. J was trimmed by 6 bases and V by 3 bases; bases with no gene match: 11. This chain's CDR3 is CASSMRTGGDRTDTQYF. CDR3 nucleotide sequence: TGTGCCAGTAGTATGAGGACAGGGGGCGATAGAACGGATACGCAGTATTTT.

This clone occurred a few times. The genes are TRBV5-4 and TRBJ2-5; D perhaps matches TRBD2 (6 bases). The CDR3 loop spans 13 amino acids. Germline V CDR1 and CDR2: SGHNT, YYREEE (reference sequence). Trimming took 1 base from V and 4 from J, leaving 8 bases between them. The CDR3 sequence is CASSLISGETQYF. The CDR3, as DNA: TGTGCCAGCAGCTTGATTAGCGGAGAGACCCAGTACTTC.

This sequence joins TRBV15 and TRBJ2-3, with 9 bases fitting TRBD1. CDR3 size: 15 residues. V shed 5 bases and J 3 bases; nucleotides not matched to a gene: 6. Germline CDR1 is LNHNV and CDR2 is YYDKDF (reference sequence). CDR3 in amino acids: CATSRWTGETDTQYF. The DNA of the CDR3 is TGTGCCACCAGCCGCTGGACAGGGGAGACAGATACGCAGTATTTT.

V and J are TRBV5-4 and TRBJ2-5, with 8 bases that match TRBD1. The DNA matches TRBJ2-7 better at its end, which makes the J call doubtful. From germline, CDR1 is SGHNT and CDR2 YYREEE (reference sequence). The CDR3 covers 17 residues. The CDR3: CASSSTIGTGLSYEQYF. For the CDR3, the DNA is TGTGCCAGCAGCTCGACGATCGGGACAGGACTGTCCTACGAGCAGTACTTC.

V and J are TRBV18 and TRBJ2-5; TRBD2 might be the D (7 bases). The V gene's germline CDR1 is KGHSH and CDR2 LQKENI. V was cut by 2 bases and J by 1 base, with 14 bases left in between. The CDR3 loop spans 16 amino acids. The DNA of the CDR3 is TGTGCCAGCTCACCAGTGGGGGGGCCCCCCCAAGAGACCCAGTACTTC. The encoded protein is CASSPVGGPPQETQYF.

A few counts support this clone. The CDR3 DNA follows: TGTGCCAGCAGTTTACCAGGGGGCGTTGGAAACACCATATATTTT. Amino acid sequence: CASSLPGGVGNTIYF. The chain combines TRBV28 with TRBJ1-3; TRBD1 matches 8 bases. CDR3 length: 15 amino acids. The germline V gene has CDR1 MDHEN and CDR2 SYDVKM. After removal of 2 bases from V and 3 bases from J, the junction contained 3 bases not matched to a gene.

V gene TRBV30 combines with J gene TRBJ2-5, with 12 bases lining up with TRBD2. Trimming at V came to 2 bases and at J to 1 base, leaving 14 bases not matched to a gene. This CDR3 is built from 19 residues. CDR1 and CDR2 from the germline V gene are GTSNPN and SVGIG (reference sequence). CDR3 sequence reads: CAWSRLRTSGEHFQETQYF. The CDR3 region has the DNA TGTGCCTGGAGTCGTCTTAGGACTAGCGGGGAGCACTTCCAAGAGACCCAGTACTTC.

A single count supports this clone. The J gene is TRBJ2-2, the V gene TRBV18, with 7 nucleotides matching TRBD1. The CDR3 has 16 residues. J lost 5 bases, V lost 2 bases, and 8 bases had no gene match. CDR1 is KGHSH, CDR2 LQKENI, per germline. CDR3: CASSPTGTVETGELFF. The DNA of the CDR3 is TGTGCCAGCTCACCAACCGGGACAGTAGAGACCGGGGAGCTGTTTTTT.

As regards this clone: One end of the junction varies from germline; a read error may be responsible. The chain combines TRBV6-1 with TRBJ1-6; 7 bases line up with TRBD1. This CDR3 region has 12 residues. From germline, CDR1 is MNHNS and CDR2 SASEGT. CDR3 in DNA: TGTGCCAGCAGTGAAGCCGGACAGGCGTTTAGTTTT. Protein: CASSEAGQAFSF.

The CDR3 spells CAISAATEQETQYF. The CDR3 DNA reads as TGTGCCATCAGTGCTGCCACAGAACAAGAGACCCAGTACTTC. V and J are TRBV10-3 and TRBJ2-5; D uncertain. Trimming stripped 4 bases from V and 2 bases from J, with 11 bases between. Looked up from germline, CDR1 is ENHRY and CDR2 is SYGVKD. The CDR3 spans 14 residues.

V is TRBV7-8 and J is TRBJ1-3, with D possibly TRBD1 on 5 matching bases. Trimming took 5 bases from V and 1 from J, leaving 12 bases between them. CDR1 and CDR2 from the germline V gene are SGHVS and FQNEAQ. The CDR3 has 15 residues. The CDR3 DNA is TGTGCCAGCAGCCAGGGTGGGTTTTCTGGAAACACCATATATTTT. This gives the protein CASSQGGFSGNTIYF.

The rearrangement links TRBV7-9 to TRBJ1-1, with D tentatively TRBD1 (5 bases). The CDR3 runs to 14 residues. Germline V gene sequence: CDR1 SEHNR, CDR2 FQNEAQ (reference sequence). V lost 11 bases to trimming and J lost 6 bases, with 22 bases between them. The chain's CDR3 is CAYSFTPRGPEAFF. The CDR3 nucleotides read TGTGCCTATAGCTTTACCCCAAGGGGCCCTGAAGCTTTCTTT.

This clone was detected only a few times. V gene TRBV27 combines with J gene TRBJ1-5; D unresolved. The V end was cut by 4 bases, the J end by 4 bases, with 5 bases between. CDR1 MNHEY and CDR2 SMNVEV come from the germline V gene (reference sequence). This CDR3 is built from 12 residues. CDR3 in DNA: TGTGCCAGCAGTTCCGGTAATCAGCCCCAGCATTTT. Residues: CASSSGNQPQHF.